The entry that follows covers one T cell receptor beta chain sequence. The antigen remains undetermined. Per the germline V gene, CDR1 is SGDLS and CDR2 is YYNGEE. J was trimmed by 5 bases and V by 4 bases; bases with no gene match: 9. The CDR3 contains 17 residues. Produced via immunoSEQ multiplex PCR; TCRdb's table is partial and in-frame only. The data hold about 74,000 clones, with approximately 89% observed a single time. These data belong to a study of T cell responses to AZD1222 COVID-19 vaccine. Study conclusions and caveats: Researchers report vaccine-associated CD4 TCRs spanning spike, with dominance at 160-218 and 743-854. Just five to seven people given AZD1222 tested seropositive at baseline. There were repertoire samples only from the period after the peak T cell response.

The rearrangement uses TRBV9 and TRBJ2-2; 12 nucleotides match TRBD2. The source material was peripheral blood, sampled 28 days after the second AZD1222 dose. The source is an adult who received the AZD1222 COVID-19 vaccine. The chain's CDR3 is CASSPSLAGGKTGELFF. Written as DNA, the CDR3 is TGTGCCAGCAGCCCCTCCCTAGCGGGAGGGAAGACCGGGGAGCTGTTTTTT.